One and the same sample provided the 21 T cell receptor beta chains below, sequenced in a study of blood T cells in healthy people across ages. For the second PCR, which ran for roughly 6 to 12 cycles, a sample-barcoded 5' primer and a J-beta primer mix were used. A single record per CDR3 protein comes from TCRdb applying MiXCR to the 5' RACE reads. The table has 710,000 or so distinct CDR3 sequences, about 20% seen once. The sample was blood. All receptors derive from a man aged 70 or older in good health.

Turning to this clonotype: The germline gene is not matched at one end of the junction; a read error may be the cause. The chain couples TRBV28 to TRBJ1-2; 8 nucleotides align to TRBD1. The CDR3 sequence is 14 residues long. CDR1 is MDHEN and CDR2 is SYDVKM in the germline V gene. The chain's CDR3 is CAGRSGQGNYGYTF. Here the CDR3 DNA reads TGTGCCGGCAGATCCGGACAGGGCAACTATGGCTACACCTTC.

This clonotype was recorded a few times. The CDR3 DNA sequence: TGTGCCAGTAGTCAGGGACCTAACAATGAGCAGTTCTTC. It is translated as CASSQGPNNEQFF. This rearrangement joins TRBV19 to TRBJ2-1, with D perhaps assigned TRBD1 or TRBD2 (5 bases each). V lost 5 bases and J lost 5, with 10 bases in between. Germline V gives CDR1 LNHDA, CDR2 SQIVND (reference sequence). The CDR3 sequence is 13 residues long.

This clonotype was detected a few times. The chain uses TRBV3-1 and TRBJ1-5; possible D gene TRBD1, 5 bases. The V end lost 4 bases, the J end lost 5 bases, and 9 bases lay between the germline ends. Looked up from germline, CDR1 is LGHDT and CDR2 is YNNKEL (reference sequence). CDR3 size: 13 residues. CDR3 protein: CASSPGQDQPQHF. The CDR3 nucleotides are TGTGCCAGCAGCCCAGGGCAGGATCAGCCCCAGCATTTT.

This clonotype has only a few counts. The chain uses TRBV7-2 and TRBJ2-3; the D is unclear. The CDR3 loop spans 13 amino acids. The V gene lost 7 bases and the J gene lost 0 bases, with 8 bases spanning the gap. Germline V gives CDR1 SGHTA, CDR2 FQGNSA. The CDR3 loop reads CASTPTSTDTQYF. DNA for the CDR3: TGTGCCAGCACCCCTACTAGCACAGATACGCAGTATTTT.

In this sample, this clonotype turned up a few times. The J gene is TRBJ2-3, the V gene TRBV12-3 or TRBV12-4, with 8 bases that match TRBD1. The CDR3 length is 15 residues. Trimming removed 6 bases from V and 4 bases from J; junction bases left unmatched: 9. As DNA, the CDR3 is TGTGCCAGCAGCCCCGGACAGGGTAGCGCAGATACGCAGTATTTT. Amino acid sequence: CASSPGQGSADTQYF.

As regards this clonotype: This could be a read error, since a much larger clone is one nucleotide away. The rearrangement joins TRBV12-3 or TRBV12-4 to TRBJ2-1; D remains ambiguous. This CDR3 spans 11 amino acids. CDR3 region: CVSSQVGEQFF. The CDR3 coding sequence is TGTGTCAGCAGCCAGGTGGGTGAGCAGTTCTTC.

This chain joins TRBV6-1 and TRBJ2-7; the D gene is possibly TRBD1 (7 bases). The DNA end is a closer match to TRBJ2-1, so the J assignment may be wrong. Germline CDR1 reads MNHNS; CDR2 reads SASEGT. The CDR3 runs to 15 residues. CDR3 nucleotides: TGTGCCAGCGGCCGACAGGGAGGTTTGGACAATGAGCAGTTCTTC. It encodes CASGRQGGLDNEQFF.

The table lists this clonotype with a few counts. This rearrangement joins TRBV14 to TRBJ1-2; D ambiguous. Trimming pared 0 bases from V and 2 bases from J, leaving 7 bases between. Per the germline V gene, CDR1 is SGHDN and CDR2 is FVKESK. This CDR3 has 14 amino acids. The CDR3 loop is CASSQDRINYGYTF. The CDR3 region has the DNA TGTGCCAGCAGCCAAGACCGCATAAACTATGGCTACACCTTC. Complete variable domain (other parts from reference TRBV14 and TRBJ1-2): EAGVTQFPSHSVIEKGQTVTLRCDPISGHDNLYWYRRVMGKEIKFLLHFVKESKQDESGMPNNRFLAERTGGTYSTLKVQPAELEDSGVYFCASSQDRINYGYTFGSGTRLTVV.

V gene TRBV9 combines with J gene TRBJ2-1; 12 nucleotides match TRBD2. Germline V gene sequence: CDR1 SGDLS, CDR2 YYNGEE. The CDR3 extends over 15 amino acids. J gave up 5 bases and V 0 bases, and 0 bases lay outside the gene matches. DNA for the CDR3: TGTGCCAGCAGCGTAGGGACTAGCGGGAACAATGAGCAGTTCTTC. Translated, it gives CASSVGTSGNNEQFF.

Only a few counts were recorded for this clonotype. J is TRBJ2-7 and V is TRBV6-6; D gene ambiguous. Looked up from germline, CDR1 is MNHNY and CDR2 is SVGAGI (reference sequence). Trimming shortened V by 9 bases and J by 0 bases, and 15 bases separated the two germline ends. CDR3 size: 14 residues. In DNA form, the CDR3 reads TGTGCCAGTACCTCCTTTGGAAGCTCCTACGAGCAGTACTTC. It specifies CASTSFGSSYEQYF.

To note about this clonotype: One end of the junction fails to match germline, which may point to a read error. This chain connects TRBV12-3 or TRBV12-4 to TRBJ1-1; D unclear. The CDR3 length is 13 residues. The CDR3 region is CTSSLARKYEAFF. In DNA form, the CDR3 reads TGTACCAGCAGTTTAGCGCGGAAATATGAAGCTTTCTTT.

The V gene is TRBV10-3, the J gene TRBJ2-5, with 7 bases that match TRBD2. The tail of the sequence fits TRBJ2-7 better, so the J call may be wrong. Germline lookup yields CDR1 ENHRY and CDR2 SYGVKD. The CDR3 runs 15 residues. This chain's CDR3 is CAISDEAGVSYEQYV. The DNA of the CDR3 is TGTGCCATCAGTGATGAGGCGGGGGTATCCTACGAGCAGTACGTC.

The chain links TRBV20-1 to TRBJ2-4, with 10 bases that match TRBD1. Germline lookup yields CDR1 DFQATT and CDR2 SNEGSKA (reference sequence). With V trimmed by 6 bases and J by 6 bases, 8 bases remained unmatched. The CDR3 runs to 14 residues. The CDR3 spells CSAPVGDRGNIQYF. The CDR3 bases are TGCAGTGCGCCGGTAGGGGACAGGGGAAACATTCAGTACTTC.

This clonotype occurred a few times. This chain connects TRBV10-3 to TRBJ1-1; 8 bases are a match to TRBD1. The CDR3 is 12 amino acids. V trimming: 10 bases; J trimming: 3 bases; junction bases outside the gene matches: 4. The germline CDR1 and CDR2 sequences are ENHRY and SYGVKD. As DNA, the CDR3 is TGTGCCACGGGACAGGAGGACACTGAAGCTTTCTTT. Its protein product is CATGQEDTEAFF.

In its sample, this clonotype was seen many times. The chain carries TRBV10-3 and TRBJ1-1; D remains ambiguous. Trimming shortened V by 1 base and J by 2 bases, and 8 bases separated the two germline ends. Germline CDR1 ENHRY, CDR2 SYGVKD. The CDR3 is 14 amino acids. CDR3: CAISELGSNTEAFF. The DNA for the CDR3 is TGTGCCATCAGTGAGTTGGGGTCAAACACTGAAGCTTTCTTT.

The sample holds a few counts of this clonotype. This sequence joins TRBV12-3 or TRBV12-4 and TRBJ2-5; D is undetermined. The length of the CDR3 is 13 residues. Trimming took 3 bases from V and 2 from J, leaving 7 bases between them. CDR3 coding DNA: TGTGCCAGCAGTTTCGTGGGTCAAGAGACCCAGTACTTC. Translating it yields CASSFVGQETQYF.

The sample holds a few counts of this clonotype. The gene calls are TRBV6-6 and TRBJ1-5; a possible D gene is TRBD1 (5 bases). Germline V gene data show CDR1 as MNHNY and CDR2 as SVGAGI (reference sequence). The V gene lost 4 bases and the J gene lost 6 bases, with 10 bases spanning the gap. This CDR3 is 13 amino acids long. This chain's CDR3 is CASSSRDAQPQHF. Here the CDR3 DNA reads TGTGCCAGCAGTTCCAGGGACGCTCAGCCCCAGCATTTT.

The sample holds many counts of this clonotype. The CDR3 DNA reads TGTGCCAGCTCTCCTAGCCGAACCTACAATGAGCAGTTCTTC. Protein: CASSPSRTYNEQFF. This rearrangement joins TRBV27 to TRBJ2-1; the D gene is possibly TRBD2 (5 bases). This CDR3 region has 14 residues. In germline, CDR1 is MNHEY, CDR2 SMNVEV (reference sequence). V lost 8 bases, J lost 2 bases, and 13 bases lay in between.

This clonotype was picked up a small number of times. J is TRBJ1-2 and V is TRBV6-5; no firm D call. Trimming took off 2 bases at V and 8 bases at J, with 9 bases between the two ends. Germline V gives CDR1 MNHEY, CDR2 SVGAGI. This CDR3 contains 12 residues. This chain's CDR3 is CASSYIGGGYTF. CDR3 bases: TGTGCCAGCAGTTACATAGGTGGAGGCTACACCTTC.

This clonotype appeared many times. The chain combines TRBV5-1 with TRBJ1-2, with D possibly being TRBD1 (5 bases). CDR3 length: 14 residues. The V end lost 3 bases, the J end lost 4 bases, and 13 bases lay between the germline ends. Germline CDR1 and CDR2: SGHRS and YFSETQ. In nucleotides, the CDR3 is TGCGCCAGCAGCTGGGACGTAAAGGGCTATGGCTACACCTTC. This gives the protein CASSWDVKGYGYTF.

This clonotype was observed at least ten times. The genes are TRBV29-1 and TRBJ2-4, with no clear D. With 6 bases removed from V and 0 bases from J, the gap between germline ends came to 12 bases. Germline CDR1 is SQVTM and CDR2 is ANQGSEA. This CDR3 is built from 14 residues. The CDR3 DNA sequence: TGCAGCGTGGCGACGCGGTCAGCCAAAAACATTCAGTACTTC. Residues: CSVATRSAKNIQYF.